This TCR beta chain was found in a study of cytomegalovirus exposure and HLA in healthy donors. Turning to the study itself: The roughly 120 validation repertoires, a later analysis reported, used the same platform as the approximately 630 first-cohort repertoires.

Study observations and caveats: The majority of TCR sequences were rare, yet some public TCRs appeared in many donors. Overall, around 150 TCR beta chains were annotated as cytomegalovirus-associated. Later, an analysis found that TCR clusters from the first cohort tended to co-occur in the approximately 130 validation repertoires.

Sequencing was performed with immunoSEQ multiplex PCR; in TCRdb, only in-frame clones are kept and a portion is missing. The table includes about 98,000 clones, about 88% detected once. Points on this clone: Antigen unknown.

The sequence derives from a man between 18 and 35 years old in good health and CMV-seropositive. The specimen was PBMCs.

This CDR3 is CASSPGTSGGFHEQYF. As DNA, the CDR3 is TGTGCCAGCAGCCCGGGGACTAGCGGGGGTTTCCACGAGCAGTACTTC. J is TRBJ2-7 and V is TRBV5-4; 14 bases match TRBD2. Germline V gives CDR1 SGHNT, CDR2 YYREEE (reference sequence). CDR3 size: 16 residues. V lost 4 bases, J lost 5 bases, and 8 bases stayed unmatched. The complete variable domain, with remaining parts taken from reference TRBV5-4 and TRBJ2-7, reads ETGVTQSPTHLIKTRGQQVTLRCSSQSGHNTVSWYQQALGQGPQFIFQYYREEENGRGNFPPRFSGLQFPNYSSELNVNALELDDSALYLCASSPGTSGGFHEQYFGPGTRLTVT.